The clone carrying this T cell receptor beta chain was recorded once. In the authors' workflow: Using reference gene primer amplification, nucleated cell counts were estimated. TCRdb's copy holds only in-frame clones and misses some; the assay was immunoSEQ multiplex PCR. V and J calls and clone size are copied from that table; D and trimming were computed from the DNA. This table has roughly 100,000 clones, roughly four fifths appearing once. These data originate in a study of blood T cell repertoires in COVID-19. Study in general: There were acute and convalescent COVID-19 samples, and they came from the United States, Italy and Spain. The analysed material was cDNA or gDNA that came from T cells, B-cell-depleted T cells, or PBMCs.

The CDR3 has 16 residues. Trimming cost V 6 bases and J 4 bases; bases outside gene matches: 6. Germline CDR1 and CDR2: SNHLY and FYNNEI. What was sequenced was peripheral blood. The sequence came from a woman aged 55-75 years with acute or convalescent COVID-19. The gene calls are TRBV2 and TRBJ2-1; 13 nucleotides agree with TRBD2. The CDR3 DNA follows: TGTGCCAGCAGGGCGAGGACTAGCGGGGGTTACAATGAGCAGTTCTTC. Protein: CASRARTSGGYNEQFF. Variable domain in full (rest from reference TRBV2 and TRBJ2-1): EPEVTQTPSHQVTQMGQEVILRCVPISNHLYFYWYRQILGQKVEFLVSFYNNEISEKSEIFDDQFSVERPDGSNFTLKIRSTKLEDSAMYFCASRARTSGGYNEQFFGPGTRLTVL.